A selection of T cell receptor beta chains follows, all from one sample in a study of shared clonotypes between healthy human individuals. Some clones are missing from TCRdb's copy, which holds only in-frame ones; the method was immunoSEQ multiplex PCR. The data show approximately 350,000 clones, about 74% seen once. Sequencing was performed on memory CD4+ T cells sorted from blood. Receptors originate from a man younger than 40 in good health. Each CDR3 is given with its conserved first and last residue. A D gene is named only where the DNA matches it firmly. The size entry is marked missing in some rows and otherwise reads once, few, many or a size class.

TRBV5-6	few	TRBD2	TRBJ2-1	TGTGCCAGCAGAAAAGCGGGAGCTGTCTACAATGAGCAGTTCTTC	CASRKAGAVYNEQFF
TRBV5-1	.	.	TRBJ1-1	TGCGCCAGCAGCCTGGCTGACACTGAAGCTTTCTTT	CASSLADTEAFF
TRBV11-3	.	.	TRBJ2-3	TGTGCCAGCAGCGCCACGATGGCAGATACGCAGTATTTT	CASSATMADTQYF
TRBV19	.	.	TRBJ2-7	TGTGCCAGTAGTATTAACGCAGGGAGAGACGAGCAGTACTTC	CASSINAGRDEQYF
TRBV27	.	.	TRBJ2-2	TGTGCCAGCAGTTTGAAGGGGTACGGCGGGGAGCTGTTTTTT	CASSLKGYGGELFF
TRBV28	.	.	TRBJ2-7	TGTGCCAGCAGTTTAAAGGGCTACGAGCAGTACTTC	CASSLKGYEQYF
TRBV7-6	few	.	TRBJ2-7	TGTGCCAGCAGTCCATTCGGGGGTGCGGGGCAGGCCTACGAGCAGTACTTC	CASSPFGGAGQAYEQYF
TRBV7-3	once	.	TRBJ2-7	TGTGCCAGCAGCTTAGTGGGCGGAGGCTCCTACGAGCAGTACTTC	CASSLVGGGSYEQYF
TRBV7-9	.	TRBD1	TRBJ2-7	TGTGCCAGCAGGGGACAGGGTCTCGAGCAGTACTTC	CASRGQGLEQYF
TRBV13	.	TRBD2	TRBJ2-5	TGTGCCAGCAGCCAGAAGGGAGGACTAGCGGGATTTTGGGGCCAATTGGAGACCCAGTACTTC	CASSQKGGLAGFWGQLETQYF